A selection of T cell receptor beta chains follows, all from one sample in a study of blood T cell repertoires in COVID-19. Libraries were prepared by immunoSEQ multiplex PCR; TCRdb keeps only in-frame clonotypes and omits some of them. The table records around 250,000 clones, roughly 85% of them present only once. Sequenced: peripheral blood. The receptor source for this set is a man aged 55-75 years who had recovered from COVID-19. CDR3s include the opening cysteine and the closing phenylalanine or tryptophan. Each record gives: V gene, clone size, J gene, D gene, CDR3 protein, CDR3 DNA. A D gene is named only where the DNA matches it firmly. The size field is filled for only some rows; it gives once, few, many or a size class.

v_call: TRBV5-6; clone_size: -; j_call: TRBJ1-2; d_call: TRBD1; cdr3_aa: CASSLNLGQVYYGYTF; cdr3_nt: TGTGCCAGCAGCTTGAACCTGGGACAGGTGTACTATGGCTACACCTTC
v_call: TRBV29-1; clone_size: -; j_call: TRBJ2-3; d_call: -; cdr3_aa: CSVVSGTDTQYF; cdr3_nt: TGCAGCGTTGTTTCGGGGACAGATACGCAGTATTTT
v_call: TRBV27; clone_size: -; j_call: TRBJ1-1; d_call: TRBD1; cdr3_aa: CASSWDRGWTEAFF; cdr3_nt: TGTGCCAGCAGTTGGGACAGGGGGTGGACTGAAGCTTTCTTT
v_call: TRBV7-2; clone_size: -; j_call: TRBJ2-7; d_call: TRBD1; cdr3_aa: CASSPTGGNFYEQYF; cdr3_nt: TGTGCCAGCAGCCCCACAGGGGGAAATTTTTACGAGCAGTACTTC
v_call: TRBV18; clone_size: many; j_call: TRBJ2-7; d_call: TRBD2; cdr3_aa: CASSSKRETVEQYF; cdr3_nt: TGTGCCAGCTCCTCAAAGCGGGAGACGGTCGAGCAGTACTTC
v_call: TRBV3-1/TRBV3-2; clone_size: -; j_call: TRBJ2-4; d_call: -; cdr3_aa: CASSQSSSAAKNIQYF; cdr3_nt: TGTGCCAGCAGCCAATCTAGCTCTGCGGCCAAAAACATTCAGTACTTC
v_call: TRBV6-5; clone_size: -; j_call: TRBJ2-1; d_call: TRBD2; cdr3_aa: CASSLAGGTNEQFF; cdr3_nt: TGTGCCAGCAGTCTAGCGGGGGGCACCAATGAGCAGTTCTTC
v_call: TRBV3-1/TRBV3-2; clone_size: -; j_call: TRBJ1-1; d_call: TRBD1; cdr3_aa: CASSLDRRRFF; cdr3_nt: TGTGCCAGCAGCCTGGACAGGAGGAGGTTCTTT
v_call: TRBV25-1; clone_size: -; j_call: TRBJ2-3; d_call: TRBD2; cdr3_aa: CASRSSGGADTQYF; cdr3_nt: TGTGCCAGCAGATCTAGCGGGGGGGCAGATACGCAGTATTTT
v_call: TRBV5-1; clone_size: -; j_call: TRBJ2-1; d_call: -; cdr3_aa: CASSLGVDNEQFF; cdr3_nt: TGCGCCAGCAGCTTGGGAGTCGACAATGAGCAGTTCTTC
v_call: TRBV18; clone_size: -; j_call: TRBJ2-7; d_call: TRBD1; cdr3_aa: CASGTGTGPYEQYF; cdr3_nt: TGTGCCAGCGGAACCGGGACAGGGCCCTACGAGCAGTACTTC
v_call: TRBV5-4; clone_size: -; j_call: TRBJ1-2; d_call: TRBD1; cdr3_aa: CASSVPGTGGRSGYTF; cdr3_nt: TGTGCCAGCAGCGTCCCCGGGACAGGGGGCAGAAGTGGCTACACCTTC
v_call: TRBV7-9; clone_size: -; j_call: TRBJ2-5; d_call: TRBD2; cdr3_aa: CASSQTSGGEETQYF; cdr3_nt: TGTGCCAGCAGCCAGACTAGCGGGGGGGAAGAGACCCAGTACTTC
v_call: TRBV3-1/TRBV3-2; clone_size: -; j_call: TRBJ2-2; d_call: -; cdr3_aa: CASSQAVSGGHDGELFF; cdr3_nt: TGTGCCAGCAGCCAAGCCGTCTCGGGGGGCCATGACGGGGAGCTGTTTTTT
v_call: TRBV14; clone_size: -; j_call: TRBJ1-6; d_call: TRBD1; cdr3_aa: CASSHRTGGVSPLHF; cdr3_nt: TGTGCCAGCAGCCACCGAACAGGGGGCGTTTCACCCCTCCACTTT
v_call: TRBV29-1; clone_size: -; j_call: TRBJ1-5; d_call: -; cdr3_aa: CSVRQSNQPQHF; cdr3_nt: TGCAGCGTAAGACAGAGCAATCAGCCCCAGCATTTT
v_call: TRBV5-8; clone_size: -; j_call: TRBJ2-7; d_call: -; cdr3_aa: CATRLGGRGYEQYF; cdr3_nt: TGTGCCACCCGACTAGGTGGGCGGGGCTACGAGCAGTACTTC
v_call: TRBV28; clone_size: many; j_call: TRBJ2-1; d_call: -; cdr3_aa: CASSAPGGTFNEQFF; cdr3_nt: TGTGCCAGCAGTGCTCCCGGGGGGACATTCAATGAGCAGTTCTTC
v_call: TRBV7-9; clone_size: -; j_call: TRBJ2-7; d_call: TRBD2; cdr3_aa: CASSAGTSGVVLYF; cdr3_nt: TGTGCCAGCAGCGCCGGGACTAGCGGGGTTGTTTTGTACTTC
v_call: TRBV2; clone_size: few; j_call: TRBJ2-1; d_call: TRBD2; cdr3_aa: CASSGFLLAGGNNEQFF; cdr3_nt: TGTGCCAGCAGTGGGTTTTTACTAGCGGGGGGTAACAATGAGCAGTTCTTC
v_call: TRBV27; clone_size: -; j_call: TRBJ1-2; d_call: TRBD1; cdr3_aa: CASRGYGQGSFGYTF; cdr3_nt: TGTGCCAGCAGGGGCTACGGACAGGGGTCTTTCGGCTACACCTTC
v_call: TRBV18; clone_size: -; j_call: TRBJ2-7; d_call: TRBD2; cdr3_aa: CASSPMGAGGPEQYF; cdr3_nt: TGTGCCAGCTCACCAATGGGTGCGGGGGGCCCCGAGCAGTACTTC
v_call: TRBV6-5; clone_size: -; j_call: TRBJ1-2; d_call: -; cdr3_aa: CASSYTGQIPNYGYTF; cdr3_nt: TGTGCCAGCAGTTACACAGGACAGATTCCTAACTATGGCTACACCTTC
v_call: TRBV7-3; clone_size: -; j_call: TRBJ1-1; d_call: TRBD1; cdr3_aa: CASSLKHRTGDILEAFF; cdr3_nt: TGTGCCAGCAGCTTAAAACATAGGACAGGGGATATACTTGAAGCTTTCTTT